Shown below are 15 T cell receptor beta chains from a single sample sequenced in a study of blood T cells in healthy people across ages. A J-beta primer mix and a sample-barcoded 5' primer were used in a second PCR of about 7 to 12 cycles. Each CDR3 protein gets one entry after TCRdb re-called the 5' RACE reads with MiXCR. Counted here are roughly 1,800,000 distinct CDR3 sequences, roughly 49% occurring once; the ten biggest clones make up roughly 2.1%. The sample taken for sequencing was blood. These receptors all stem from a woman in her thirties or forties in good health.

The CDR3 DNA reads TGTGCCAGCAGCGATACAGGGGCGGTCACAGATACGCAGTATTTT. Amino acids: CASSDTGAVTDTQYF. V and J are TRBV12-3 or TRBV12-4 and TRBJ2-3; TRBD1 matches 7 bases. This CDR3 region has 15 residues. V shed 6 bases and J 2 bases; nucleotides not matched to a gene: 8.

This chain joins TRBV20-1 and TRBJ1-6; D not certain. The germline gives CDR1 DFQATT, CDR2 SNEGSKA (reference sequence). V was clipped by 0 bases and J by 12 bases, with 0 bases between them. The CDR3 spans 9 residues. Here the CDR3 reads CSAREPLHF. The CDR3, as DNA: TGCAGTGCTAGAGAACCCCTCCACTTT.

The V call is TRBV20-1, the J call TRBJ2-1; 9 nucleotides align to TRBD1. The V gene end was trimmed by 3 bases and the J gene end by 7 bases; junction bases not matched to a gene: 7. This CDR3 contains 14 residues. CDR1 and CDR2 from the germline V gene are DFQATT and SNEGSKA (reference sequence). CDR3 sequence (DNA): TGCAGTGCTAGTGATGGGACAGGGACTAATGAGCAGTTCTTC. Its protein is CSASDGTGTNEQFF.

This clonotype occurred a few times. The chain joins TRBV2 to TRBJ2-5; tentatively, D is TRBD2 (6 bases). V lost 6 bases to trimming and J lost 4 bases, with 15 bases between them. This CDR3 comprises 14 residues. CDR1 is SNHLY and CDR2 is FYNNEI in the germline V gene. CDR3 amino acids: CASRKGLALETQYF. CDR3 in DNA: TGTGCCAGCAGGAAGGGACTTGCCCTAGAGACCCAGTACTTC.

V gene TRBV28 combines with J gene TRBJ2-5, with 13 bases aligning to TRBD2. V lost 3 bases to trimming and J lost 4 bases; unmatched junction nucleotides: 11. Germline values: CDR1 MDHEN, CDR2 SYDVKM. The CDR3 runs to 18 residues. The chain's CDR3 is CASSLSLAGGIGGETQYF. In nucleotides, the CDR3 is TGTGCCAGCAGTTTGTCACTAGCGGGGGGGATCGGGGGAGAGACCCAGTACTTC. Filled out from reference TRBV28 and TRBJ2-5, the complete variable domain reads DVKVTQSSRYLVKRTGEKVFLECVQDMDHENMFWYRQDPGLGLRLIYFSYDVKMKEKGDIPEGYSVSREKKERFSLILESASTNQTSMYLCASSLSLAGGIGGETQYFGPGTRLLVL.

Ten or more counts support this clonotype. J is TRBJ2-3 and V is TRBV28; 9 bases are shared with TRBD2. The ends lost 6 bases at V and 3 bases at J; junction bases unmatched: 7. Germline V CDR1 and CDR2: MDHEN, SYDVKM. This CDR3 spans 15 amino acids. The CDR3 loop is CASSLGLASTDTQYF. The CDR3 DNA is TGTGCCAGCAGCCTAGGACTAGCGTCGACAGATACGCAGTATTTT.

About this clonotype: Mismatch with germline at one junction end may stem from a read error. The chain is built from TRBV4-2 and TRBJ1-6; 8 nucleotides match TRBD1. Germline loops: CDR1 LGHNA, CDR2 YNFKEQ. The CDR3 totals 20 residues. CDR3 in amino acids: CASSLLGQEHLSIYNPPLHF. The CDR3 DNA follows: TGTGCCAGCAGTCTATTGGGACAGGAACACCTTTCAATCTATAATCCACCCCTCCACTTT.

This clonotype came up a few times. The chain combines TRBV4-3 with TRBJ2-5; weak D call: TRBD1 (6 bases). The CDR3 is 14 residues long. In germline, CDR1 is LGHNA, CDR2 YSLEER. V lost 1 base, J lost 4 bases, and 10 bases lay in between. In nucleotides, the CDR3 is TGCGCCAGCAGCCAAGGGACAGCCTTAGAGACCCAGTACTTC. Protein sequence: CASSQGTALETQYF.

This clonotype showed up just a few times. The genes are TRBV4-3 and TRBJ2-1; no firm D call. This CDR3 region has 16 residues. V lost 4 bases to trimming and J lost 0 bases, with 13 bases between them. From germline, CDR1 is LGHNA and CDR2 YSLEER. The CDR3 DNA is TGCGCCAGCAGCCCCGGACGGCTACACTCCTACAATGAGCAGTTCTTC. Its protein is CASSPGRLHSYNEQFF.

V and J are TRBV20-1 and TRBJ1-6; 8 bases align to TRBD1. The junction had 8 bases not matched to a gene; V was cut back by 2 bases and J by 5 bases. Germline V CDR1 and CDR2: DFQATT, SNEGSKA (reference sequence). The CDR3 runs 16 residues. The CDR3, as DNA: TGCAGTGCTAGACCGGACAGGGCTTGGAATAATTCACCCCTCCACTTT. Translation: CSARPDRAWNNSPLHF.

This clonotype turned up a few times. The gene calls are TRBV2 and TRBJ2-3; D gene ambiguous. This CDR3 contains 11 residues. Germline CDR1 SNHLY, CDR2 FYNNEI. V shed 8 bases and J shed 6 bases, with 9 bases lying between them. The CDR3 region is CASGPLDTQYF. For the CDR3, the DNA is TGTGCCAGCGGACCCTTGGATACGCAGTATTTT.

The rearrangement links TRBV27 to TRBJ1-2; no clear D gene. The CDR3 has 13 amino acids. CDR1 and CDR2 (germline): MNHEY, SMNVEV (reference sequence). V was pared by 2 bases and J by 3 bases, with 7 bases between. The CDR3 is CASSLIPDYGYTF. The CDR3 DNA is TGTGCCAGCAGTTTAATCCCCGACTATGGCTACACCTTC.

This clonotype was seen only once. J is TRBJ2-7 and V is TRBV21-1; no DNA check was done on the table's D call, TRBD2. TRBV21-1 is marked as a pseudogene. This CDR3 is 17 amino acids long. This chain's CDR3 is CASSKGGPAGEMREQYF. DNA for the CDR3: TGTGCCAGCAGCAAAGGGGGTCCAGCGGGAGAGATGAGGGAGCAGTACTTC.

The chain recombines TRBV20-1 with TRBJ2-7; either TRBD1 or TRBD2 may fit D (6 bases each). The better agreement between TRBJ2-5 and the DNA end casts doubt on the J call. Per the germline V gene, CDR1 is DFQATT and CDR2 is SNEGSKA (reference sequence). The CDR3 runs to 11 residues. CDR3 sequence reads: CSAKGGRTQYF. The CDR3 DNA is TGCAGTGCTAAGGGGGGACGGACCCAGTACTTC.

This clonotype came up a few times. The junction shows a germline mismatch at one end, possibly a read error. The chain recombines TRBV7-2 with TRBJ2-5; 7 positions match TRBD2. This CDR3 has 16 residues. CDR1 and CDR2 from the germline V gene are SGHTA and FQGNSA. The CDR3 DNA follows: TGTGCCAGCAGATTAGCGCAGCGGGGAGGATTGGAGACCCAGTACTTC. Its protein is CASRLAQRGGLETQYF.